These 9 T cell receptor beta chains were sequenced from one sample in a study of cytomegalovirus exposure and HLA in healthy donors. In the PCR, 60 Vbeta and 13 Jbeta primers were used. TCRdb's table, derived via immunoSEQ multiplex PCR, lists solely in-frame clones and lacks some. The sample includes around 76,000 clones. Sequencing was carried out using PBMCs. These receptors originate from a man aged 35 to 55 in good health and CMV-seronegative.

The chain has TRBV19 and TRBJ2-1; D gene uncertain. Germline V gene lookup returns CDR1 LNHDA and CDR2 SQIVND (reference sequence). V was cut by 5 bases and J by 8 bases, with 22 bases left in between. This CDR3 spans 16 amino acids. The DNA of the CDR3 is TGTGCCAGTAGTCCCCGGATTAGGTTAGTGAGCGATGAGCAGTTCTTC. Amino acids: CASSPRIRLVSDEQFF.

The chain recombines TRBV10-1 with TRBJ1-3; 14 bases align to TRBD2. Near its end, the DNA agrees better with TRBJ2-2, so the J call may be wrong. There are 18 residues in the CDR3. Looked up from germline, CDR1 is WNHNN and CDR2 is SYGVQD (reference sequence). CDR3 amino acids: CASSGTSGSYHGTGELFF. The CDR3 DNA sequence: TGCGCCAGCAGCGGGACTAGCGGGAGTTACCATGGCACCGGGGAGCTGTTTTTT.

The genes are TRBV11-3 and TRBJ2-1, with D tentatively TRBD1 (6 bases). Trimming stripped 0 bases from V and 0 bases from J, with 9 bases between. Germline values: CDR1 SGHNT, CDR2 YENEEA. CDR3 length: 16 residues. The CDR3 sequence: CASSLDTGRSYNEQFF. DNA of the CDR3: TGTGCCAGCAGCTTAGATACAGGGCGCTCCTACAATGAGCAGTTCTTC.

The J gene is TRBJ2-7, the V gene TRBV7-2; D is uncertain. V lost 1 base to trimming and J lost 2 bases, with 6 bases between them. The length of the CDR3 is 13 residues. Per the germline V gene, CDR1 is SGHTA and CDR2 is FQGNSA. CDR3 amino acids: CASSLVPAYEQYF. CDR3 DNA sequence: TGTGCCAGCAGCTTAGTCCCTGCCTACGAGCAGTACTTC. The entire variable domain, with the rest obtained from reference TRBV7-2 and TRBJ2-7, is as follows: GAGVSQSPSNKVTEKGKDVELRCDPISGHTALYWYRQSLGQGLEFLIYFQGNSAPDKSGLPSDRFSAERTGGSVSTLTIQRTQQEDSAVYLCASSLVPAYEQYFGPGTRLTVT.

This chain joins TRBV29-1 and TRBJ1-2, with D possibly being TRBD1 (5 bases). The V and J ends lost 3 bases and 7 bases respectively, with 12 bases between them. This CDR3 comprises 12 residues. CDR1 and CDR2 from the germline V gene are SQVTM and ANQGSEA. The CDR3 sequence: CSVDLRGAGYTF. CDR3 coding DNA: TGCAGCGTTGATTTAAGGGGCGCTGGCTACACCTTC.

The V gene is TRBV4-2, the J gene TRBJ2-5; 9 nucleotides agree with TRBD2. V shed 0 bases and J 2 bases; nucleotides not matched to a gene: 4. The CDR3 length is 16 residues. Germline V gives CDR1 LGHNA, CDR2 YNFKEQ. This CDR3 reads CASSQDPAGGQETQYF. The CDR3 region has the DNA TGTGCCAGCAGCCAAGACCCAGCGGGGGGACAAGAGACCCAGTACTTC.

This chain uses TRBV5-1 with TRBJ2-7; 8 bases agree with TRBD1. The CDR3 loop spans 14 amino acids. The J segment lost 2 bases and the V segment lost 4 bases, leaving 5 bases of the junction unmatched. Germline CDR1 and CDR2: SGHRS and YFSETQ. The CDR3 region is CASSPWTGPYEQYF. The CDR3 DNA reads as TGCGCCAGCAGCCCTTGGACAGGGCCCTACGAGCAGTACTTC.

The chain employs TRBV5-4 and TRBJ2-3; 11 positions match TRBD2. Trimming cost V 3 bases and J 2 bases; bases outside gene matches: 5. In germline, CDR1 is SGHNT, CDR2 YYREEE (reference sequence). This CDR3 has 16 amino acids. CDR3 bases: TGTGCCAGCAGCTCTCGACTAGCGGGGTCCACAGATACGCAGTATTTT. Translating it yields CASSSRLAGSTDTQYF.

The chain employs TRBV2 and TRBJ1-1, with 10 positions matching TRBD1. The CDR3 is 14 residues long. Germline CDR1 is SNHLY and CDR2 is FYNNEI. V trimming: 6 bases; J trimming: 4 bases; junction bases outside the gene matches: 5. The CDR3 DNA is TGTGCCAGCAGCCGCGGACAGGGGGTCACTGAAGCTTTCTTT. It specifies CASSRGQGVTEAFF.